This TCR beta chain comes out of a study of control samples from healthy donors and cancer patients. This clone was seen only once. The trim removed 0 bases at V and 4 bases at J, leaving 7 bases unmatched. Germline CDR1 SGHRS, CDR2 YFSETQ. This CDR3 comprises 17 residues. Sequenced by immunoSEQ multiplex PCR; TCRdb stores in-frame clones only, minus some. The sample holds roughly 48,000 clones, approximately 90% seen once. The specimen was PBMCs. The chain employs TRBV5-1 and TRBJ2-5; 12 bases fit TRBD1. The source is a woman aged 40 to 50 with head and neck cancer. The CDR3 sequence: CASSLDGTGGLLETQYF. DNA for the CDR3: TGCGCCAGCAGCTTGGATGGGACAGGGGGCCTTCTAGAGACCCAGTACTTC.